This entry describes one TCR beta chain. This clonotype was seen many times. It lacks a known antigen. No much larger clone is present one base from it, and per-base qualities are unavailable. Including cysteine and phenylalanine, the CDR3 has 16 amino acids. Of all the DNA, just the CDR3 is kept, 48 bases in frame from base 1. V gives up 4 bases and J gives up 2 bases, and the segment between their germline ends measures 18 bases. CDR1 SGHRS and CDR2 YFSETQ were looked up in the germline V gene. The treatment or condition label, as the study defines it: live attenuated yellow fever vaccine strain. Two biological replicates of bulk PBMCs were collected at each blood-draw timepoint. PBMCs were isolated from peripheral blood using a standard Ficoll-Paque protocol. TriZol was used to extract RNA from bulk PBMCs, CD4 and CD8 fractions, and dextramer-positive and dextramer-negative fractions. These data originate in a study of T cells after yellow fever vaccination (dated by TCRdb to about 2019). Turning to the overall study: The SMART-Seq v4 Ultra Low Input RNA kit was used to prepare libraries from fractions with low cell numbers. To track T-cell clones before and after primary and booster YFV17D yellow fever vaccination, bulk TCR alpha and beta repertoires were sequenced longitudinally. Two healthy male donors, one aged 18 to 30 and one aged 30 to 40 years, were included in the cohort. Bulk PBMC replicates and cell subsets were isolated from blood drawn at multiple timepoints before and after both primary and secondary immunization.

Broader findings and caveats from the paper: Compared with the primary T-cell response, the secondary T-cell response was weaker but faster, peaking on day 5 rather than day 15. The study included only a couple of donors, which limits how far the findings can be generalized. After the booster, most clones that had expanded after primary vaccination were detected again (approximately 95% of CD4 and around nine tenths of CD8), suggesting broad maintenance of memory. A small fraction of clonotypes appeared in both the CD4 and CD8 compartments, likely as a result of convergent recombination. Computational filtering was required because FACS-sorted repertoires could contain abundant contaminating clonotypes from the bulk population.

TCRdb lists the instrument as Illumina NovaSeq 6000. TCR cDNA was synthesized by 5'RACE template switching, through which a universal primer site and unique molecular identifiers were introduced. cDNA synthesis was primed from both the TCR alpha and TCR beta constant segments. Two PCR steps were used to amplify libraries, with sample barcodes and sequencing adapters being added in the second step. Sequencing of libraries was performed on Illumina HiSeq 2500 (2x100 bp) or NovaSeq (2x150 bp). Under the source paper's analysis protocol: Demultiplexing of reads and collapsing into UMI consensus sequences were performed with MIGEC, and V(D)J alignment was carried out with MiXCR. Vaccine-responding clonotypes were defined with edgeR using replicate PBMC samples, requiring FDR below 0.01 and a log2 fold change above 5 up to day 15. Each bulk clonotype received a CD4 or CD8 identity based on whether the sequenced CD4 or CD8 repertoire contained that clonotype at higher abundance. In-frame beta chains were kept once TCRdb had trimmed the public reads at Q25 with fastp and called clones with MiXCR. Rows are unified per CDR3 protein, each entry keeping the most common DNA and genes. TCRdb assigned the V and J calls; the authors' analysis was not used. Present in this sample are some 240,000 distinct CDR3 sequences, about 3.7% of which were seen just once. The ten top clones hold about 20% of the sample.

This receptor was taken from a young man who received the YFV17D yellow fever vaccine. The chain is assembled from TRBV5-1 and TRBJ2-5, with a weak D call of TRBD1 (7 bases match). The sequencing here drew on PBMCs, taken 15 days after the yellow fever booster vaccination. The CDR3 protein: CASSGGTAPLQETQYF. The DNA sequence is as follows: TGCGCCAGCAGCGGGGGGACAGCGCCCCTACAAGAGACCCAGTACTTC.